The T cell receptor (beta chain) under discussion was sequenced for a study of blood T cell repertoires in COVID-19. V was pared by 0 bases and J by 3 bases, with 11 bases between. CDR3 length equals 15 residues. In germline, CDR1 is GTSNPN, CDR2 SVGIG (reference sequence). In the source study's methods: Counts of nucleated cells, estimated from reference gene primer amplification, were obtained. The table came from immunoSEQ multiplex PCR; TCRdb's copy has only in-frame clones and leaves some out. V and J calls and clone size are as listed in that table; D and trimming were resolved from the DNA. The sample lists roughly 120,000 clones, 88% seen once, with 0.88% in the top ten.

The rearrangement links TRBV30 to TRBJ2-2; no definite D call. Sequencing was carried out using peripheral blood. The source of this sequence is a woman aged 45-65 years with active or convalescent COVID-19. Here the CDR3 reads CAWSVNSKDTGELFF. The DNA for the CDR3 is TGTGCCTGGAGTGTAAATAGCAAAGACACCGGGGAGCTGTTTTTT.